This T cell receptor (beta chain) emerged from a study of T-cell memory formation after mild COVID-19. Points from the study as a whole: CM and EM subsets held most contracting CD4+ clones; EMRA held CD8+ ones. Pre-infection memory showed some responding clones, and this suggested that cross-reactive memory joined.

Amplification by 5'RACE using constant-segment primers produced TCR alpha and TCR beta cDNA libraries that carried sample barcodes and UMIs. TCRdb re-derived calls from the 5' RACE reads in MiXCR, one entry per CDR3 protein. The sample holds around 200,000 distinct CDR3 sequences, over 9.5% seen once. This CDR3 comprises 13 residues. V was pared by 5 bases and J by 4 bases, with 11 bases between. In its sample, this clonotype was seen a few times. Its antigen is currently unknown. The sample consisted of PBMCs or a T cell subset sorted from them (not recorded which). The J gene is TRBJ1-2, the V gene TRBV12-3 or TRBV12-4; D remains ambiguous. The source is a man aged 18 to 30 who had mild COVID-19 (a few samples of this study predate the infection). Cell type and time point are not known. The CDR3 is CASSPPGPYGYTF. CDR3 DNA: TGTGCCAGCAGTCCCCCCGGCCCCTATGGCTACACCTTC.